These 9 T cell receptor beta chains originate from one sample sequenced in a study of post-analysis software for immune sequencing data. These TCRs' antigens remain unknown. Unique molecular identifiers had been added to the TCR beta cDNA libraries. TCRdb reanalysed the PCR reads using MiXCR and keeps one entry per CDR3 protein. The repertoire holds around 400,000 distinct CDR3 sequences, about a third seen once, with around an eighth in the top ten. Study-level findings and limits: Relative to controls, patients had five TRBV segments at higher frequency, with TRBV5-6, TRBV5-1 and TRBV20-1 among these.

What was sequenced was blood. The origin of the receptors is a girl aged 5 to 17 with multiple sclerosis.

The V and J genes are TRBV14 and TRBJ1-2; D gene unclear. Germline assignment: CDR1 SGHDN and CDR2 FVKESK. CDR3 length: 14 amino acids. V was pared by 1 base and J by 2 bases, with 8 bases between. The CDR3 loop reads CASSQASTNYGYTF. The CDR3 DNA reads as TGTGCCAGCAGCCAAGCTAGCACAAACTATGGCTACACCTTC. The whole variable domain, filled in from reference TRBV14 and TRBJ1-2, reads EAGVTQFPSHSVIEKGQTVTLRCDPISGHDNLYWYRRVMGKEIKFLLHFVKESKQDESGMPNNRFLAERTGGTYSTLKVQPAELEDSGVYFCASSQASTNYGYTFGSGTRLTVV.

The V call is TRBV5-1, the J call TRBJ2-7; D perhaps matches TRBD1 (5 bases). The CDR3 spans 14 residues. Trimming removed 4 bases at V and 5 bases at J, with 16 bases between. Germline V gene lookup returns CDR1 SGHRS and CDR2 YFSETQ. The CDR3 here is CASSLQGFPHEQYF. The DNA for the CDR3 is TGCGCCAGCAGCCTTCAGGGATTTCCCCACGAGCAGTACTTC.

This chain uses TRBV7-3 with TRBJ2-2, with D perhaps given as TRBD1 or TRBD2 (5 bases each). CDR1 and CDR2 from the germline V gene are SGHTA and FQGTGA. The CDR3 is 15 residues long. Trimming stripped 6 bases from V and 2 bases from J, with 13 bases between. The CDR3 loop is CASRRGTENTGELFF. Written as DNA, the CDR3 is TGTGCCAGCAGACGTGGGACGGAAAACACCGGGGAGCTGTTTTTT.

The gene calls are TRBV5-1 and TRBJ2-4; perhaps TRBD1 as D (7 bases). The CDR3 is 15 amino acids. The V end lost 4 bases, the J end lost 8 bases, and 19 bases lay between the germline ends. CDR1 SGHRS and CDR2 YFSETQ come from the germline V gene. CDR3 loop: CASSAGQPSGDIQYF. The CDR3, as DNA: TGCGCCAGCAGCGCGGGACAGCCCTCGGGTGACATTCAGTACTTC.

This clonotype was recorded many times. The V gene is TRBV5-1, the J gene TRBJ2-7; D gene ambiguous. The CDR3 runs 15 residues. V was cut by 4 bases and J by 0 bases, with 14 bases left in between. The germline V gene has CDR1 SGHRS and CDR2 YFSETQ. This chain's CDR3 is CASSRDPLSSYEQYF. Written as DNA, the CDR3 is TGCGCCAGCAGCCGCGACCCACTGAGCTCCTACGAGCAGTACTTC.

The chain carries TRBV6-5 and TRBJ2-7; 10 bases are shared with TRBD1. There are 18 residues in the CDR3. Germline loops: CDR1 MNHEY, CDR2 SVGAGI. Losses at the gene ends were 4 bases for V and 0 bases for J; bases not matched to a gene: 12. CDR3 amino acids: CASSSRDRGPPPSYEQYF. The CDR3 bases are TGTGCCAGCAGTTCCCGGGACAGGGGTCCTCCACCCTCCTACGAGCAGTACTTC.

The V and J genes are TRBV6-5 and TRBJ2-5, with D unresolved. V was pared by 2 bases and J by 1 base, with 8 bases between. The CDR3 covers 14 residues. Germline CDR1 and CDR2: MNHEY and SVGAGI. CDR3 sequence (DNA): TGTGCCAGCAGTTACGGGCAGCTCCAAGAGACCCAGTACTTC. Translation: CASSYGQLQETQYF.

The chain links TRBV5-1 to TRBJ2-5; 9 bases map to TRBD1. This CDR3 contains 15 residues. CDR1 is SGHRS and CDR2 is YFSETQ in the germline V gene. V trimming: 3 bases; J trimming: 11 bases; junction bases outside the gene matches: 14. CDR3: CASSWGSTGGVEQYF. CDR3 coding DNA: TGCGCCAGCAGCTGGGGATCGACAGGGGGAGTTGAGCAGTACTTC.

The V gene is TRBV6-1, the J gene TRBJ2-3; 8 bases agree with TRBD2. With 6 bases clipped from V and 1 base from J, the junction kept 9 bases outside the gene matches. The CDR3 sequence is 16 residues long. Germline V gene sequence: CDR1 MNHNS, CDR2 SASEGT. CDR3 sequence (DNA): TGTGCCAGCAGCGAGGCCGGACTAGCAGGCACAGATACGCAGTATTTT. Protein product: CASSEAGLAGTDTQYF.